These 5 T cell receptor beta chains share one sample of origin, sequenced in a study of response to subunit inactivated influenza vaccine. MiXCR, run by TCRdb on the RT-PCR reads, gives a single entry per CDR3 protein. This sample carries about 830,000 distinct CDR3 sequences, less than 20% of them seen once, and the ten largest clones take around 9.9%. The sample in question was PBMCs from blood, obtained about 5 days after vaccination. These receptors were taken from a man in his forties or fifties who received an inactivated influenza vaccine.

This chain uses TRBV20-1 with TRBJ2-7; a possible D gene is TRBD2 (6 bases). The length of the CDR3 is 13 residues. Germline-derived CDR1 and CDR2 are DFQATT and SNEGSKA (reference sequence). Trimming cost V 0 bases and J 5 bases, with 11 bases left between them. The CDR3 DNA reads as TGCAGTGCTAGAGACGGGGGTAGGGACGAGCAGTACTTC. As protein: CSARDGGRDEQYF.

V gene TRBV12-3 or TRBV12-4 combines with J gene TRBJ2-7, with D perhaps TRBD2 (6 bases). Trimming removed 6 bases at V and 9 bases at J, with 18 bases between. The CDR3 contains 13 residues. The CDR3 reads CASSPPGLTPQYF. The CDR3 nucleotides are TGTGCCAGCAGCCCTCCGGGACTCACCCCGCAGTACTTC.

V gene TRBV2 combines with J gene TRBJ1-1, with D tentatively TRBD1 (6 bases). Trimming cost V 6 bases and J 4 bases, with 15 bases left between them. The CDR3 is 14 amino acids. The V gene's germline CDR1 is SNHLY and CDR2 FYNNEI. CDR3 sequence: CASRAWGQVTEAFF. In nucleotides, the CDR3 is TGTGCCAGCAGGGCGTGGGGACAAGTCACTGAAGCTTTCTTT.

V gene TRBV28 combines with J gene TRBJ1-3, with TRBD1 matching 8 bases. The V segment lost 9 bases and the J segment 7 bases; nucleotides outside the gene matches: 8. The CDR3 contains 13 residues. In germline, CDR1 is MDHEN, CDR2 SYDVKM. The CDR3 DNA is TGTGCCAGTTGGGACAGGCCGGGGAACACCATATATTTT. It codes for CASWDRPGNTIYF.

In this sample, this clonotype turned up a few times. The chain uses TRBV3-1 and TRBJ2-3; 12 bases fit TRBD2. Germline values: CDR1 LGHDT, CDR2 YNNKEL (reference sequence). The CDR3 totals 17 residues. V trimming: 2 bases; J trimming: 4 bases; junction bases outside the gene matches: 7. The CDR3 sequence: CASSQTYLAGGPDTQYF. The CDR3 DNA sequence: TGTGCCAGCAGCCAAACGTACCTAGCGGGAGGGCCAGATACGCAGTATTTT.